The rows below give T cell receptor beta chains drawn from one sample of a study of T cell responses to AZD1222 COVID-19 vaccine. Generated by immunoSEQ multiplex PCR, the TCRdb table keeps only in-frame clones and is missing some. This repertoire shows 65,000 to 90,000 clones, about 91% found once; its top ten account for 7% to 10%. Material: peripheral blood, obtained 28 days after the second AZD1222 dose. These receptors were taken from an adult who received the AZD1222 COVID-19 vaccine. CDR3s include the opening cysteine and the closing phenylalanine or tryptophan. D genes are given only for firm matches. Clone size is not always given. Where it is, it says once, few, many or a class for expanded clones.

TRBJ2-2	NA	TRBD1	TRBV19	CASSTQGVGTGELFF	TGTGCCAGTAGTACCCAGGGGGTGGGCACCGGGGAGCTGTTTTTT
TRBJ2-6	NA	TRBD1	TRBV23-1	CASSLQSAGDRGFAGANVLTF	TGCGCCAGCAGTCTTCAGTCCGCTGGGGACAGGGGATTCGCTGGGGCCAACGTCCTGACTTTC
TRBJ1-1	once	NA	TRBV18	CASSPRPVRGGTEAFF	TGTGCCAGCTCACCAAGGCCTGTCAGGGGAGGCACTGAAGCTTTCTTT
TRBJ1-5	NA	NA	TRBV18	CASSTRGSQPQHF	TGTGCCAGCTCGACGAGAGGGAGCCAGCCCCAGCATTTT
TRBJ1-4	NA	TRBD1	TRBV6-2/TRBV6-3	CASSYWGQPANEKLFF	TGTGCCAGCAGTTACTGGGGACAGCCGGCTAATGAAAAACTGTTTTTT
TRBJ2-2	few	TRBD2	TRBV12-3/TRBV12-4	CAFVLAGEGELFF	TGTGCATTTGTACTAGCGGGAGAGGGGGAGCTGTTTTTT
TRBJ1-2	few	NA	TRBV5-1	CASSPTVNYGYTF	TGCGCCAGCAGCCCGACAGTTAACTATGGCTACACCTTC
TRBJ2-5	NA	TRBD2	TRBV3-1/TRBV3-2	CASSLRLAGAQETQYF	TGTGCCAGCAGCCTCCGACTAGCGGGAGCCCAAGAGACCCAGTACTTC
TRBJ2-2	once	NA	TRBV9	CASSSRGGGVSTGELFF	TGTGCCAGCAGCTCGAGGGGAGGCGGGGTTTCAACCGGGGAGCTGTTTTTT
TRBJ2-1	NA	NA	TRBV9	CASSVAPEGSSYNEQFF	TGTGCCAGCAGCGTAGCCCCCGAAGGGAGCTCCTACAATGAGCAGTTCTTC
TRBJ2-5	NA	TRBD1	TRBV6-5	CASSSMTGEETQYF	TGTGCCAGCAGTTCAATGACAGGGGAAGAGACCCAGTACTTC
TRBJ1-1	NA	TRBD1	TRBV4-3	CASSQWTGYNTEAFF	TGCGCCAGCAGCCAATGGACAGGATATAACACTGAAGCTTTCTTT
TRBJ1-2	NA	TRBD1	TRBV9	CASTPRSPGTGEGYTF	TGTGCCAGCACCCCGAGGAGCCCCGGGACAGGGGAGGGCTACACCTTC
TRBJ2-2	once	NA	TRBV7-9	CASSLARGNTGELFF	TGTGCCAGCAGCTTAGCGCGGGGCAACACCGGGGAGCTGTTTTTT
TRBJ2-1	NA	NA	TRBV7-3	CASSLGGSSRQFF	TGTGCCAGCAGCTTAGGAGGCAGTTCCAGGCAGTTCTTC
TRBJ1-1	few	NA	TRBV2	CASRRTWADTEAFF	TGTGCCAGCAGACGAACATGGGCGGACACTGAAGCTTTCTTT
TRBJ2-2	NA	TRBD1	TRBV2	CASSARGQGFANTGELFF	TGTGCCAGCAGTGCTAGAGGACAGGGGTTCGCGAACACCGGGGAGCTGTTTTTT
TRBJ2-1	NA	TRBD2	TRBV7-8	CASSLELADNEQFF	TGTGCCAGCAGCTTAGAGCTAGCGGACAATGAGCAGTTCTTC
TRBJ2-5	NA	NA	TRBV12-3/TRBV12-4	CASSLIRETQYF	TGTGCCAGCAGTTTAATCCGGGAGACCCAGTACTTC
TRBJ1-2	few	TRBD1	TRBV28	CASNQGVYGYTF	TGTGCCAGCAACCAGGGGGTCTATGGCTACACCTTC
TRBJ2-3	NA	TRBD2	TRBV10-3	CASGLAGSTDTQYF	TGTGCCAGCGGACTAGCGGGGTCCACAGATACGCAGTATTTT
TRBJ2-5	NA	NA	TRBV20-1	CSASVSVTQETQYF	TGCAGTGCTAGTGTATCGGTAACCCAAGAGACCCAGTACTTC
TRBJ2-1	NA	TRBD1	TRBV11-1	CASRGQGANEQFF	TGTGCCAGCAGGGGACAGGGGGCGAATGAGCAGTTCTTC
TRBJ1-1	once	NA	TRBV28	CASTGTTEAFF	TGTGCCAGCACCGGGACAACTGAAGCTTTCTTT
TRBJ1-2	NA	NA	TRBV29-1	CSAEDGFGDYGYTF	TGCAGCGCGGAGGACGGCTTTGGGGACTATGGCTACACCTTC
TRBJ1-1	NA	NA	TRBV4-3	CASSQVRGGGAFF	TGCGCCAGCAGCCAAGTGCGAGGAGGTGGGGCTTTCTTT
TRBJ2-1	NA	TRBD2	TRBV7-2	CASSPGTSGGERYNEQFF	TGTGCCAGCAGCCCCGGGACTAGCGGGGGGGAACGTTACAATGAGCAGTTCTTC
TRBJ1-6	NA	TRBD1	TRBV27	CASSRDRGINSPLHF	TGTGCCAGCAGCCGGGACAGGGGAATCAATTCACCCCTCCACTTT
TRBJ1-4	NA	NA	TRBV5-6	CASSLAEGYPTSNEKLFF	TGTGCCAGCAGCTTGGCCGAGGGATATCCAACTTCTAATGAAAAACTGTTTTTT
TRBJ2-7	NA	TRBD2	TRBV6-6	CASTRHGGTSGSYEQYF	TGTGCCAGCACTCGCCACGGGGGGACTAGCGGATCCTACGAGCAGTACTTC
TRBJ1-4	NA	TRBD1	TRBV2	CASRGGTGIEKLFF	TGTGCCAGCAGGGGAGGGACAGGGATTGAAAAACTGTTTTTT
TRBJ1-2	NA	NA	TRBV7-9	CASSPLSSDGYTF	TGTGCCAGCAGCCCCCTTTCCTCCGACGGCTACACCTTC
TRBJ1-1	NA	NA	TRBV27	CASRTNPGLNTEAFF	TGTGCCAGCAGGACCAACCCAGGGTTGAACACTGAAGCTTTCTTT
TRBJ2-3	NA	TRBD2	TRBV7-2	CASRTAGAPTDTQYF	TGTGCCAGCAGAACAGCGGGGGCCCCCACAGATACGCAGTATTTT
TRBJ1-1	few	NA	TRBV11-1	CASSLLGPGPEAFF	TGTGCCAGCAGCTTATTGGGGCCGGGGCCTGAAGCTTTCTTT
TRBJ1-4	NA	TRBD1	TRBV19	CASRRQGANEKLFF	TGTGCCAGTAGGCGACAGGGGGCGAATGAAAAACTGTTTTTT
TRBJ2-3	NA	NA	TRBV9	CASSVERYSTDTQYF	TGTGCCAGCAGCGTAGAGAGGTACAGCACAGATACGCAGTATTTT
TRBJ1-5	NA	NA	TRBV6-5	CASSSGSSSNQPQHF	TGTGCCAGCAGCTCAGGGTCTTCGAGCAATCAGCCCCAGCATTTT
TRBJ1-2	NA	TRBD1	TRBV9	CASSPRTGTNYGYTF	TGTGCCAGCAGCCCCCGGACAGGGACTAACTATGGCTACACCTTC
TRBJ2-5	NA	TRBD2	TRBV9	CASSGGASGVEETQYF	TGTGCCAGCAGCGGCGGAGCTAGCGGGGTCGAAGAGACCCAGTACTTC